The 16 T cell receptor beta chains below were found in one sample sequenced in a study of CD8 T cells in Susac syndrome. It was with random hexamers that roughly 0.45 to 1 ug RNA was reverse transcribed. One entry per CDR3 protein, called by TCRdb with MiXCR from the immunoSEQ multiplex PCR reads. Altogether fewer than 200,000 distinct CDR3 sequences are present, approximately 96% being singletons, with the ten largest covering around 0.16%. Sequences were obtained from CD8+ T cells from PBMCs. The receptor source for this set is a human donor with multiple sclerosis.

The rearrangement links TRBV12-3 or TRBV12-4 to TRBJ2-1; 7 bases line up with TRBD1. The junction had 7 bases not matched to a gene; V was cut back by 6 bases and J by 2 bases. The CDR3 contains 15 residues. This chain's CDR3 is CASSHRDSTYNEQFF. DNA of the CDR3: TGTGCCAGCAGCCACCGGGACAGTACCTACAATGAGCAGTTCTTC.

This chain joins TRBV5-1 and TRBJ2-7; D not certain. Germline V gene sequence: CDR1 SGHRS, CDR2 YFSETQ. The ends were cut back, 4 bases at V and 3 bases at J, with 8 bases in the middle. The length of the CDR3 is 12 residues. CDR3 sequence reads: CASSDLDYEQYF. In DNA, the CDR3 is TGCGCCAGCAGCGACCTGGACTACGAGCAGTACTTC.

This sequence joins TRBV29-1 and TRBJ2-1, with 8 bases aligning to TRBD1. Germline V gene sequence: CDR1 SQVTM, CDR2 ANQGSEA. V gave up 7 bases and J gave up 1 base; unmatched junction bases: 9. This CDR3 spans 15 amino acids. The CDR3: CSARTGTSSYNEQFF. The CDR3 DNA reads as TGCAGCGCTAGGACAGGGACCAGTTCCTACAATGAGCAGTTCTTC.

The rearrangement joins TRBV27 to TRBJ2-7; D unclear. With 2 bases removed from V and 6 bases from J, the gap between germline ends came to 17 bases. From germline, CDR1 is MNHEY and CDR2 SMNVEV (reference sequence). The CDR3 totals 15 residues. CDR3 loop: CASSLGRLPPLEQYF. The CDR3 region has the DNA TGTGCCAGCAGTTTAGGGCGGCTACCCCCCCTCGAGCAGTACTTC.

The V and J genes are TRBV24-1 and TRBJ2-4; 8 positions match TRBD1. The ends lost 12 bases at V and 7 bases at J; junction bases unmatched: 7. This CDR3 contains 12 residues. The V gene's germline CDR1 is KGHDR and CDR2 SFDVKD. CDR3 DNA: TGTGCCGCGAATGGACAGGGCAACATTCAGTACTTC. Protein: CAANGQGNIQYF.

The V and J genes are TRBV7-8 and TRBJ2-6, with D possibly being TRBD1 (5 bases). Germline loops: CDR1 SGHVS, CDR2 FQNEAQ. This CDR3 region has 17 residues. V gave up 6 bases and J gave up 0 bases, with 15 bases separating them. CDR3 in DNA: TGTGCCAGCAGTCAAAACACAGGTAGCTCTGGGGCCAACGTCCTGACTTTC. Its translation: CASSQNTGSSGANVLTF.

CDR3 nucleotide sequence: TGTGCCAGCAGTGAATTCGCTAGAGCTTCCGCCGGGGAGCTGTTTTTT. Translating gives CASSEFARASAGELFF. V is TRBV25-1 and J is TRBJ2-2; the D is unclear. V gave up 1 base and J gave up 6 bases, with 15 bases separating them. The CDR3 is 16 residues long. CDR1 is MGHDK, CDR2 SYGVNS, per germline.

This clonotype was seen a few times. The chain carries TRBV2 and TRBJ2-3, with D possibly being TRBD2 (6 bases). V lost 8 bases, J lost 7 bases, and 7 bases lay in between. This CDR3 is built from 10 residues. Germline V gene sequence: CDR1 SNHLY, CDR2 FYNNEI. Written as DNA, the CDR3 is TGTGCCAGCCGGGGGAATACGCAGTATTTT. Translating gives CASRGNTQYF.

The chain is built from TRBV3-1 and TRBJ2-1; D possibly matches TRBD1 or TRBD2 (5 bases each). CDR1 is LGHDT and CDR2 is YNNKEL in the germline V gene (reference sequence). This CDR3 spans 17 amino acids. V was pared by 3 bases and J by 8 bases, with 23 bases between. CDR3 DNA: TGTGCCAGCAGCCAGGGGGACCGGGTCCTGACGTTGGATGAGCAGTTCTTC. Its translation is CASSQGDRVLTLDEQFF.

The CDR3 DNA is TGTGCCAGCAGGGGACTTGAACTGTTTTTT. The encoded protein is CASRGLELFF. The chain couples TRBV2 to TRBJ1-4; perhaps TRBD1 as D (5 bases). From germline, CDR1 is SNHLY and CDR2 FYNNEI. The CDR3 covers 10 residues. The V end was cut by 6 bases, the J end by 12 bases, with 8 bases between.

The CDR3 coding sequence is TGTGCCACCAGCAGAGTACGGTCAAGCGAGCAGTACTTC. This codes for CATSRVRSSEQYF. The genes are TRBV15 and TRBJ2-7, with D unclear. The V gene's germline CDR1 is LNHNV and CDR2 YYDKDF (reference sequence). V was clipped by 1 base and J by 6 bases, with 10 bases between them. CDR3 length: 13 residues.

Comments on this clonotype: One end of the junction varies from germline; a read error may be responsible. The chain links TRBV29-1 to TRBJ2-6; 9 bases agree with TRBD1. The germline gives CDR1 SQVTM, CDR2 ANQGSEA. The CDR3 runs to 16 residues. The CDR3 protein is CSVAGTGFAGANVLAF. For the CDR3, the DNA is TGCAGCGTTGCCGGGACAGGGTTTGCTGGGGCCAACGTCCTGGCTTTC.

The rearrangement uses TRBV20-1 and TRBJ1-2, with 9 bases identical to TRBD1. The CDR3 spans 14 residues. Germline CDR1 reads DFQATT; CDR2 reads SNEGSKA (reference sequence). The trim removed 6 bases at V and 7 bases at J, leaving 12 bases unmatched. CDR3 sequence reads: CSAAGTGLGGGYTF. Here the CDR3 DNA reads TGCAGTGCGGCCGGGACAGGGTTGGGTGGTGGCTACACCTTC.

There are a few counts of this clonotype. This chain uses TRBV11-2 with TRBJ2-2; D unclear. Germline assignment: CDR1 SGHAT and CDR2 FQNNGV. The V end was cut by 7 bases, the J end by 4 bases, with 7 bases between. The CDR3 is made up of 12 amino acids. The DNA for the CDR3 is TGTGCCAGCAAGGCCGGCACCGGGGAGCTGTTTTTT. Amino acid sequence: CASKAGTGELFF.

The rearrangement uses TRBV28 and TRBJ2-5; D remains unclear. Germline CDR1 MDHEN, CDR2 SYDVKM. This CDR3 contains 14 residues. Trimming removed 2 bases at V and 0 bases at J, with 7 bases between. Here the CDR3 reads CASSLLPYQETQYF. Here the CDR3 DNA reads TGTGCCAGCAGTTTACTTCCGTACCAAGAGACCCAGTACTTC.

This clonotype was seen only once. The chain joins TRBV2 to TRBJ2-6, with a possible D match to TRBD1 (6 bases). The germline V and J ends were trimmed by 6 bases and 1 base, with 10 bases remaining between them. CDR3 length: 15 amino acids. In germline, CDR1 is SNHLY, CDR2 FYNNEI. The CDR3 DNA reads TGTGCCAGCAGGAGCGGACAGTCTGGGGCCAACGTCCTGACTTTC. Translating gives CASRSGQSGANVLTF.